This T cell receptor (beta chain) derives from a study of cytomegalovirus exposure and HLA in healthy donors. Study-wide findings and caveats: Sequencing probably produced one cluster of sequence variants that were highly shared. Reports described diagnosis of cytomegalovirus status by the classifier as highly specific and sensitive.

Germline V gene data show CDR1 as MNHEY and CDR2 as SVGAGI. V gave up 5 bases and J gave up 6 bases; unmatched junction bases: 8. This CDR3 spans 14 amino acids. 13 Jbeta primers and 60 Vbeta primers were used for the PCR. The assay was immunoSEQ multiplex PCR, and TCRdb's table has in-frame clones only and misses some. The sample yields about 130,000 clones, just under 90% seen once. In regard to this clone: Its matching antigen is unknown.

The sequencing input was PBMCs. The chain employs TRBV6-5 and TRBJ1-1; 8 bases align to TRBD1. The sequence came from a young woman in good health and CMV-seronegative. The CDR3 protein is CASSRDRRGAEAFF. DNA of the CDR3: TGTGCCAGCAGTCGGGACAGGAGAGGCGCTGAAGCTTTCTTT.